The rows below give T cell receptor beta chains drawn from one sample of a study of beta chain features in type 1 diabetes. Some clones are missing from TCRdb's copy, which holds only in-frame ones; the method was immunoSEQ multiplex PCR. The sample has hundreds of thousands of clones, 8% seen once; the top ten hold less than 0.45%. Source material: central memory CD4+ T cells from blood. These receptors were obtained from a young woman in good health. CDR3s include the opening cysteine and the closing phenylalanine or tryptophan. The D gene is left open where the match is weak. Size is omitted from some rows. Given values are once, few, many or a class for expanded clones.

j_gene	v_gene	abundance	d_gene	CDR3nt	CDR3aa
TRBJ2-6	TRBV28	few	TRBD2	TGTGCCAGCAGTGCCTACTCCGGGACTAGCGGGAGTCTAGGGGTTGCAGGGGCCAACGTCCTGACTTTC	CASSAYSGTSGSLGVAGANVLTF
TRBJ1-4	TRBV7-9	few	TRBD1	TGTGCCAGCAGCGGCGGGACAGGGAGGCATGAAAAACTGTTTTTT	CASSGGTGRHEKLFF
TRBJ2-6	TRBV6-6	many	.	TGTGCCAGCAGGGGCTCTGGGGCCAACGTCCTGACTTTC	CASRGSGANVLTF
TRBJ1-2	TRBV20-1	few	.	TGCAGTGCCGCCCCTAGTGGACACTACACCTTC	CSAAPSGHYTF
TRBJ1-1	TRBV2	.	TRBD1	TGTGCCAGCAGCGAGCAGGGGGTCGGCGGTGAAGCTTTCTTT	CASSEQGVGGEAFF
TRBJ1-1	TRBV7-9	.	.	TGTGCCAGCAGCTTAGAAGCGAACACTGAAGCTTTCTTT	CASSLEANTEAFF
TRBJ2-3	TRBV2	.	.	TGTGCCAGCAGTGTATTACAGCCCACAGATACGCAGTATTTT	CASSVLQPTDTQYF
TRBJ1-2	TRBV4-1	.	.	TGCGCCAGCAGCCAAGATTCAGCCGGGACGAGGGGCTACACCTTC	CASSQDSAGTRGYTF
TRBJ1-5	TRBV18	.	TRBD1	TGTGCCAGCTCATGGGGACAGGGCAATCAGCCCCAGCATTTT	CASSWGQGNQPQHF
TRBJ2-1	TRBV18	few	TRBD2	TGTGCCAGCTCACGAGGACTAGCGTCCTACAATGAGCAGTTCTTC	CASSRGLASYNEQFF
TRBJ2-7	TRBV29-1	many	.	TGCAGCGTTGAAGTGGCCTCCTACGAGCAGTACTTC	CSVEVASYEQYF
TRBJ2-1	TRBV21-1	many	.	TGTGCCAGCAGCAACTCTAGCGGGAGGGCCGAGAGCTCCTACAATGAGCAGTTCTTC	CASSNSSGRAESSYNEQFF
TRBJ2-1	TRBV5-4	.	.	TGTGCCAGCAGCTGGGGTAACAATGAGCAGTTCTTC	CASSWGNNEQFF
TRBJ2-1	TRBV7-3	few	.	TGTGCCAGCAGCTTACCCGGGCGCGGGAAACTCTCCGAGCAGTTCTTC	CASSLPGRGKLSEQFF
TRBJ1-1	TRBV10-2	few	.	TGCGCCAGCAGGGCACAGTCGAACACTGAAGCTTTCTTT	CASRAQSNTEAFF
TRBJ1-3	TRBV7-9	many	TRBD1	TGTGCCAGCAGCTCACAATCGTGGACAGGGACTGGAAACACCATATATTTT	CASSSQSWTGTGNTIYF
TRBJ2-3	TRBV10-3	.	TRBD2	TGTGCCATCAGTGAGTCGACTAGCGGGAGGTCCGATACGCAGTATTTT	CAISESTSGRSDTQYF
TRBJ2-3	TRBV7-9	.	.	TGTGCCAGCAGCTTCATGAGGGATACGCAGTATTTT	CASSFMRDTQYF
TRBJ1-1	TRBV19	few	TRBD1	TGTGCCAGTAGTCCCATGACAGGGGGGAACACTGAAGCTTTCTTT	CASSPMTGGNTEAFF
TRBJ2-3	TRBV15	few	TRBD1	TGTGCCACCAGCAGAGATGGTGACAGGGGATGGGGCACAGATACGCAGTATTTT	CATSRDGDRGWGTDTQYF
TRBJ2-5	TRBV6-5	few	.	TGTGCCAGCAGCCGACAGATCCAAGAGACCCAGTACTTC	CASSRQIQETQYF
TRBJ2-7	TRBV4-3	.	.	TGCGCCAGCAGCCAAGGTTCCAGGTTCAGCGAGCAGTACTTC	CASSQGSRFSEQYF
TRBJ2-7	TRBV29-1	.	TRBD1	TGCAGCGTCGACAGGGCCAATCGGGGCGAGCAGTACTTC	CSVDRANRGEQYF
TRBJ2-1	TRBV7-9	.	.	TGTGCCAGCAGCTCACTCAAGGGGCTCCATGAGCAGTTCTTC	CASSSLKGLHEQFF
TRBJ2-2	TRBV7-6	.	.	TGTGCCAGCAGCCCCCAGGAGGGGCAGGGCGCGAACACCGGGGAGCTGTTTTTT	CASSPQEGQGANTGELFF
TRBJ2-4	TRBV27	.	TRBD1	TGTGCCAGCAGAGACACAGGGGGCGTAGCCAAAAACATTCAGTACTTC	CASRDTGGVAKNIQYF
TRBJ1-5	TRBV28	.	.	TGTGCCCAGACAAATCAGCCCCAGCATTTT	CAQTNQPQHF
TRBJ2-1	TRBV5-1	many	.	TGCGCCAGCAGCTTAGGGCCCCAGGGCAATGAGCAGTTCTTC	CASSLGPQGNEQFF
TRBJ2-3	TRBV7-2	few	.	TGTGCCAGCAGCACAGCGCCCGTAGCAGATACGCAGTATTTT	CASSTAPVADTQYF
TRBJ2-7	TRBV7-3	.	.	TGTGCCAGCAGCACGAACGCCAGGGGCGAGCAGTACTTC	CASSTNARGEQYF
TRBJ2-2	TRBV6-5	few	TRBD1	TGTGCCAGCACCTACAGGGGAAACACCGGGGAGCTGTTTTTT	CASTYRGNTGELFF
TRBJ2-1	TRBV4-1	.	.	TGCGCCAGCAGCCAAGTCGACTTGATCTCCTACAATGAGCAGTTCTTC	CASSQVDLISYNEQFF
TRBJ1-2	TRBV10-3	.	.	TGTGCCATCAGCCCGGGGGGCAACTATGGCTACACCTTC	CAISPGGNYGYTF
TRBJ2-5	TRBV27	few	.	TGTGCCAGCAGTTTAATGGGGGCTCAAGAGACCCAGTACTTC	CASSLMGAQETQYF
TRBJ1-2	TRBV7-2	.	.	TGTGCCAGCAGCTTAAGGGTGGACTATGGCTACACCTTC	CASSLRVDYGYTF
TRBJ2-2	TRBV14	.	.	TGTGCCAGCAGCCAACCGTCCGGGGAGGCCGGGGAGCTGTTTTTT	CASSQPSGEAGELFF
TRBJ2-1	TRBV7-9	.	.	TGTGCCAGCAGCTTAGCGGTTTACAATGAGCAGTTCTTC	CASSLAVYNEQFF
TRBJ2-3	TRBV6-5	few	TRBD1	TGTGCCAGCAGTTACTCGACAGGGACCCCGGATACGCAGTATTTT	CASSYSTGTPDTQYF
TRBJ2-7	TRBV9	.	TRBD2	TGTGCCAGCAGCGTAGAAGCGGGAGTTAGTGGGGAGCAGTACTTC	CASSVEAGVSGEQYF
TRBJ2-7	TRBV7-8	few	.	TGTGCCAGCAGCTTACAACCGGGACTCAACTCCTACGAGCAGTACTTC	CASSLQPGLNSYEQYF
TRBJ2-7	TRBV18	few	TRBD1	TGTGCCAGCTCACTAACAGGGGGCTACGAGCAGTACTTC	CASSLTGGYEQYF
TRBJ1-1	TRBV6-5	.	.	TGTGCCACTAAACCTACAGGGCGGAACACTGAAGCTTTCTTT	CATKPTGRNTEAFF
TRBJ2-7	TRBV28	many	TRBD1	TGTGCCAGCAGTACGGGACAGGGGGCGCGCGAGCAGTACTTC	CASSTGQGAREQYF
TRBJ2-7	TRBV7-2	few	TRBD2	TGTGCCAGCACCATCACTAGCGCGGGATACTACGAGCAGTACTTC	CASTITSAGYYEQYF
TRBJ2-1	TRBV29-1	few	TRBD2	TGCAGCTCCCAGGGGACTAGCGGATCGAGCTCCTACAATGAGCAGTTCTTC	CSSQGTSGSSSYNEQFF
TRBJ2-1	TRBV7-2	few	.	TGTGCCAGCAGCTTACTCCTTTCAAACAATGAGCAGTTCTTC	CASSLLLSNNEQFF
TRBJ2-7	TRBV6-1	few	TRBD1	TGTGCCAGCAGTAGACAGGGGTACCACGAGCAGTACTTC	CASSRQGYHEQYF
TRBJ2-5	TRBV10-3	many	.	TGTGCCATCAGTGGTCGCTCTCAAGAGACCCAGTACTTC	CAISGRSQETQYF
TRBJ2-1	TRBV7-8	few	.	TGTGCCAGCAGCTCACGGATCTCAAGCGGAACCTCCTACAATGAGCAGTTCTTC	CASSSRISSGTSYNEQFF
TRBJ2-7	TRBV3-1/TRBV3-2	.	.	TGTGCCGATCCCTACGAGCAGTACTTC	CADPYEQYF
TRBJ2-3	TRBV5-6	few	.	TGTGCCAGCAGCTTGGGGCAAGATACGCAGTATTTT	CASSLGQDTQYF
TRBJ2-1	TRBV9	few	TRBD2	TGTGCCAGCAGCGTAGGCGGACTAGCCGCGCAGTTCTTC	CASSVGGLAAQFF
TRBJ2-3	TRBV5-1	few	TRBD2	TGCGCCAGCAGTGGTTCTAGCGGGAGCCGACGACCCACAGATACGCAGTATTTT	CASSGSSGSRRPTDTQYF
TRBJ2-2	TRBV28	few	.	TGTGCCAGCAGTAGCAACACCGGGGAGCTGTTTTTT	CASSSNTGELFF